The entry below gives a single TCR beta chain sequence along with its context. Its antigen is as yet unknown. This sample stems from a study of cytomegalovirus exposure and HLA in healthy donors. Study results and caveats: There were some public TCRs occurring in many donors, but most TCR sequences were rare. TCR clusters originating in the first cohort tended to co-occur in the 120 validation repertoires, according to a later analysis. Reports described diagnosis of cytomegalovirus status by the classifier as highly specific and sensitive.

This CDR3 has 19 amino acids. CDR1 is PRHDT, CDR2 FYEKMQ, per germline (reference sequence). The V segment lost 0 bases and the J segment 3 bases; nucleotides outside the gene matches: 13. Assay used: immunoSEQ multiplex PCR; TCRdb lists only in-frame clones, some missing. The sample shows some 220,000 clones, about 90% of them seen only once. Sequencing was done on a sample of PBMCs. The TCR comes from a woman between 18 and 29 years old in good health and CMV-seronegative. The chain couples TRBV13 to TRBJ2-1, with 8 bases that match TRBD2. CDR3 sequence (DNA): TGTGCCAGCAGCTTAGGTCCGAGGGGAGCGGGAGAGGACTACAATGAGCAGTTCTTC. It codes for CASSLGPRGAGEDYNEQFF.